This T cell receptor (beta chain) was identified in a study of blood T cell repertoires in COVID-19. Study in general: Samples of COVID-19 (acute and convalescent) were obtained from the United States, Italy and Spain. T cells, B-cell-depleted T cells, or PBMCs supplied cDNA or gDNA.

The V gene end was trimmed by 4 bases and the J gene end by 7 bases; junction bases not matched to a gene: 5. This CDR3 is 14 amino acids long. CDR1 SGHTA and CDR2 FQGNSA come from the germline V gene. Original processing notes: For nucleated cells, counts were estimated from reference gene primer amplification. Assay: immunoSEQ multiplex PCR; the TCRdb copy retains only in-frame clones and omits some. For V, J and clone size, that table is used; D and trimming come from the DNA. Of about 200,000 clones listed, approximately 86% are singletons. This TCR derives from a man in his 60s with acute or convalescent COVID-19. The sample taken for sequencing was peripheral blood. This rearrangement joins TRBV7-2 to TRBJ1-5, with TRBD1 matching 9 bases. The CDR3 DNA reads as TGTGCCAGCAGCTCTACAGGGGGCAGACAGCCCCAGCATTTT. Its protein product is CASSSTGGRQPQHF.